A selection of T cell receptor beta chains follows, all from one sample in a study of blood T cell repertoires in COVID-19. Repertoires were generated with immunoSEQ multiplex PCR, while TCRdb's copy carries only in-frame clones and drops some. The table shows approximately 240,000 clones, with roughly nine tenths occurring only once. Input material: PBMCs or T cells enriched from blood (not recorded which). All receptors derive from a woman younger than 35 in a cohort exposed to, infected with or recovered from COVID-19 (not recorded which). CDR3s include the opening cysteine and the closing phenylalanine or tryptophan. The D gene is left open where the match is weak. Size tells how often a clone was seen (once, few, many) or the class of an expanded clone, and some rows leave it out.

DNA	CDR3	size	D	V	J
TGTGCCAGCAGTTTTCGAGACACAGCACAAGATACGCAGTATTTT	CASSFRDTAQDTQYF	.	.	TRBV27	TRBJ2-3
TGTGCCAGCAGTGTATCACAGAGCACAGATACGCAGTATTTT	CASSVSQSTDTQYF	.	.	TRBV2	TRBJ2-3
TGTGCCACCAGTAAAGGGGAACCCTGGGGTGAGCAGTTCTTC	CATSKGEPWGEQFF	.	.	TRBV24-1	TRBJ2-1
TGCAGTGCTAGTTATCCCTCCGGGACTTCCAACGTCCTGACTTTC	CSASYPSGTSNVLTF	.	.	TRBV20-1	TRBJ2-6
TGTGCCACCAGCAGAGATGTCCTAGCTGGGCAGTACTTC	CATSRDVLAGQYF	.	.	TRBV15	TRBJ2-7
TGTGCCAGCAGGTTTCAAGGAGACTCCTACGAGCAGTACTTC	CASRFQGDSYEQYF	once	.	TRBV6-5	TRBJ2-7
TGTGCCAGCAGTTATGGCAAAAACTATGGCTACACCTTC	CASSYGKNYGYTF	once	.	TRBV27	TRBJ1-2
TGTGCCAGCATAGAGACCTATAATTCACCCCTCCACTTT	CASIETYNSPLHF	.	.	TRBV2	TRBJ1-6
TGTGCCAGCTCACCGGGACTAGCGGGGAACTCCTACGAGCAGTACTTC	CASSPGLAGNSYEQYF	.	TRBD2	TRBV18	TRBJ2-7
TGTGCCAGCAGCCAGGGGGACAGAGGCAATCAGCCCCAGCATTTT	CASSQGDRGNQPQHF	.	TRBD1	TRBV28	TRBJ1-5
TGTGCCAGCAGACTGATGAGCGGGCCCCATGAGCAGTACTTC	CASRLMSGPHEQYF	few	.	TRBV5-4	TRBJ2-7
TGTGCCAGCAGCCGCCAGAGGAGAAGCCTGGAGGGTGGCTACACCTTC	CASSRQRRSLEGGYTF	.	.	TRBV14	TRBJ1-2
TGCGCCAGCAGCTTGGGAGGAGATGGCTACACCTTC	CASSLGGDGYTF	.	.	TRBV5-1	TRBJ1-2
TGTGCCAGCAGCCTTCCTAGCTCGTACAATGAGCAGTTCTTC	CASSLPSSYNEQFF	once	.	TRBV11-1	TRBJ2-1
TGTGCCAGCAGCACAGGGTCGTCCGCGGACTATGGCTACACCTTC	CASSTGSSADYGYTF	.	.	TRBV6-5	TRBJ1-2
TGCGCCAGCAGCACGCAGGCAGATACGCAGTATTTT	CASSTQADTQYF	.	.	TRBV5-1	TRBJ2-3
TGCGCCAGCAGCAGAACACAGGACGGGGAAAAACTGTTTTTT	CASSRTQDGEKLFF	once	.	TRBV4-1	TRBJ1-4
TGTGCCAGCAGCCGCGAGTTCTCGAACACTGAAGCTTTCTTT	CASSREFSNTEAFF	once	.	TRBV7-9	TRBJ1-1
TGTGCCAGCAGTTTAGGCGGGCAGTACGCCATCTCGGGTGGCTACACCTTC	CASSLGGQYAISGGYTF	.	.	TRBV28	TRBJ1-2
TGTGCCAGCAGCTTAGTGCAGGGACAGGGAGCAGATACGCAGTATTTT	CASSLVQGQGADTQYF	.	TRBD1	TRBV7-9	TRBJ2-3
TGTGCCAGCAGCTTAGGAGGGCACAGTTCTGAAGCTTTCTTT	CASSLGGHSSEAFF	.	.	TRBV11-2	TRBJ1-1
TGTGCCAGCTCACCAATCAGCAGGTGGTCCGATGGCTACACCTTC	CASSPISRWSDGYTF	.	.	TRBV18	TRBJ1-2
TGTGCCAGCAGCGAGTTTACAGCAAACAATCAGCCCCAGCATTTT	CASSEFTANNQPQHF	few	.	TRBV5-5	TRBJ1-5
TGTGCCAGTAGTGCAATCTCGGGACAGGGTATCTATGGCTACACCTTC	CASSAISGQGIYGYTF	.	TRBD1	TRBV19	TRBJ1-2
TGTGCCACCAGTGATATTGGGGCAGGGGGCATGAATGAGCAGTTCTTC	CATSDIGAGGMNEQFF	.	TRBD1	TRBV24-1	TRBJ2-1
TGTGCCAGTAGTATAGCCCGGACAGCCCTCAATCAGCCCCAGCATTTT	CASSIARTALNQPQHF	.	.	TRBV19	TRBJ1-5
TGTGCCACCAGCAGATTCGGAGGGGAGACCCAGTACTTC	CATSRFGGETQYF	.	.	TRBV15	TRBJ2-5
TGTGCCAGCAGCTTAGGTGGTAGCGGGTCCTACAATGAGCAGTTCTTC	CASSLGGSGSYNEQFF	.	TRBD2	TRBV11-2	TRBJ2-1
TGTGCCAGCAGCCAAATCGGACTAGCGGGGGACTACGAGCAGTACTTC	CASSQIGLAGDYEQYF	.	TRBD2	TRBV7-4	TRBJ2-7
TGTGCCAGCAGTCCATCGACTAGCGGCACCGGGGAGCTGTTTTTT	CASSPSTSGTGELFF	.	TRBD2	TRBV6-4	TRBJ2-2
TGTGCCAGCAAGACCCAGGGGGCAGAAACTGAAGCTTTCTTT	CASKTQGAETEAFF	few	TRBD1	TRBV2	TRBJ1-1
TGTGCCAGCAGCCTTCAGGGGAACAATCAGCCCCAGCATTTT	CASSLQGNNQPQHF	.	.	TRBV3-1/TRBV3-2	TRBJ1-5
TGTGCCGCGGGGGGCCTCTCTGGAAACACCATATATTTT	CAAGGLSGNTIYF	.	.	TRBV3-1/TRBV3-2	TRBJ1-3
TGTGCCATCAGTGAGACCCGGGATGCTAATGAAAAACTGTTTTTT	CAISETRDANEKLFF	.	.	TRBV10-3	TRBJ1-4
TGTGCCAGTAGCCGGGGACAGCATAATGAAAAACTGTTTTTT	CASSRGQHNEKLFF	.	TRBD1	TRBV19	TRBJ1-4
TGTGCCACCAGTGATTCCGACAGGGTGAGGCTATATGAGACCCAGTACTTC	CATSDSDRVRLYETQYF	.	TRBD1	TRBV24-1	TRBJ2-5
TGTGCCAGCAGTTACTCCCGGGACATAAATCAGCCCCAGCATTTT	CASSYSRDINQPQHF	.	.	TRBV6-5	TRBJ1-5
TGTGCCAGCAGCTTTCGGGGAGCCCGCTCCTACGAGCAGTACTTC	CASSFRGARSYEQYF	.	.	TRBV5-4	TRBJ2-7
TGTGCCACCAGTGATATAAATAGCAATCAGCCCCAGCATTTT	CATSDINSNQPQHF	.	.	TRBV24-1	TRBJ1-5
TGTGCCAGCAGCTTGGTACAGGGGGCCTACAATGAGCAGTTCTTC	CASSLVQGAYNEQFF	.	TRBD1	TRBV5-8	TRBJ2-1
TGTGCCAGCAGCTCACAGGGGACGTCCGATTCACCCCTCCACTTT	CASSSQGTSDSPLHF	.	TRBD1	TRBV7-2	TRBJ1-6
TGTGCCAGCAGTTTGGTCACCGGAGCTAACTATGGCTACACCTTC	CASSLVTGANYGYTF	.	.	TRBV28	TRBJ1-2
TGTGCCAGCAGCTTAAAGTTGGCGGGACTAGGGAATGAGCAGTTCTTC	CASSLKLAGLGNEQFF	.	TRBD2	TRBV7-8	TRBJ2-1
TGTGCCAGCGGGAATGGGAGAGCTTTCTTT	CASGNGRAFF	.	.	TRBV6-6	TRBJ1-1
TGTGCCAGTAGTATAAGCGGCAGTCGCCAAGCTTTCTTT	CASSISGSRQAFF	.	.	TRBV19	TRBJ1-1
TGTGCCAGCAGCGCTCCGGGACAGAGGAGCACTGAAGCTTTCTTT	CASSAPGQRSTEAFF	.	TRBD1	TRBV28	TRBJ1-1
TGTGCCTGGAGTGTACTGGAGGGTAATCAGCCCCAGCATTTT	CAWSVLEGNQPQHF	.	.	TRBV30	TRBJ1-5
TGTGCCAGCACTACGACAGGGAGCTCCTACGAGCAGTACTTC	CASTTTGSSYEQYF	.	TRBD1	TRBV2	TRBJ2-7
TGCGCCAGCAGCCAAGGACGGGCTCGGGGAGCGGCAAAACTGTTTTTT	CASSQGRARGAAKLFF	.	.	TRBV4-1	TRBJ1-4
TGTGCCTGGACCTCTAGCTTGGGCTACAATGAGCAGTTCTTC	CAWTSSLGYNEQFF	.	.	TRBV30	TRBJ2-1
TGTGCCATCAGTCCAGGGTACTACGAGCAGTACTTC	CAISPGYYEQYF	.	.	TRBV10-3	TRBJ2-7
TGTGCCAGCAGCCCCAACTCTGACAGAATTGCAACTAATGAAAAACTGTTTTTT	CASSPNSDRIATNEKLFF	once	.	TRBV7-8	TRBJ1-4
TGCGCCAGCAGTGGAACTAGCGGCCCAGATACGCAGTATTTT	CASSGTSGPDTQYF	.	TRBD2	TRBV10-2	TRBJ2-3